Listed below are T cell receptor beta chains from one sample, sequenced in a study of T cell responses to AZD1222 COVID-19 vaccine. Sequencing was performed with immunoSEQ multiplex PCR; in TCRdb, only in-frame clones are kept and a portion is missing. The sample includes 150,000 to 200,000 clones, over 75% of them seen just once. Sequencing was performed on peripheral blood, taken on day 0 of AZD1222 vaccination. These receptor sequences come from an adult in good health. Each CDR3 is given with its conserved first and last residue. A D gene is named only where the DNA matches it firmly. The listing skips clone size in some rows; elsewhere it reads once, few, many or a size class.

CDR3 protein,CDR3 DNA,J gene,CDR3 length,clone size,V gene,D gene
CASSQGEAFF,TGTGCCAGCAGCCAGGGGGAAGCTTTCTTT,TRBJ1-1,10,.,TRBV12-3/TRBV12-4,.
CASSRDGLSGNTIYF,TGTGCCAGCAGTCGGGACGGACTCTCTGGAAACACCATATATTTT,TRBJ1-3,15,.,TRBV2,.
CASSPHADTEAFF,TGTGCCAGCTCACCCCACGCAGACACTGAAGCTTTCTTT,TRBJ1-1,13,.,TRBV18,.
CASSPTDRGPLNTEAFF,TGTGCCAGCAGTCCCACCGACAGGGGTCCCTTGAACACTGAAGCTTTCTTT,TRBJ1-1,17,.,TRBV25-1,TRBD1
CASSEYRREGYEQYF,TGTGCCAGCAGTGAATACAGGCGGGAGGGCTACGAGCAGTACTTC,TRBJ2-7,15,once,TRBV6-1,TRBD2
CASSSRSNQPQHF,TGTGCCAGCAGCTCCCGAAGCAATCAGCCCCAGCATTTT,TRBJ1-5,13,.,TRBV7-2,.
CASSLMSAYNEQFF,TGTGCCAGCAGCCTAATGTCGGCTTACAATGAGCAGTTCTTC,TRBJ2-1,14,.,TRBV11-2,.
CASSLDPTTSGGSPDTQYF,TGTGCCAGCAGCTTGGATCCCACGACTAGCGGGGGGAGCCCAGATACGCAGTATTTT,TRBJ2-3,19,.,TRBV5-4,TRBD2
CASSIDGTGYTF,TGTGCCAGTAGTATTGATGGTACAGGCTACACCTTC,TRBJ1-2,12,.,TRBV19,.
CASRPGSGGLTGELFF,TGTGCCAGCAGACCGGGATCGGGGGGCCTTACCGGGGAGCTGTTTTTT,TRBJ2-2,16,.,TRBV25-1,.
CASSWDMTGNEQFF,TGCGCCAGCAGCTGGGATATGACAGGCAATGAGCAGTTCTTC,TRBJ2-1,14,.,TRBV5-1,.
CASSFTRGTGELFF,TGCGCCAGCAGCTTCACAAGGGGCACCGGGGAGCTGTTTTTT,TRBJ2-2,14,.,TRBV5-1,.
CASSKGQSGTGELFF,TGTGCCAGCAGCAAGGGACAGTCAGGCACCGGGGAGCTGTTTTTT,TRBJ2-2,15,.,TRBV11-2,TRBD1
CASSVSQSVTNTEAFF,TGTGCCAGCAGCGTAAGCCAGAGTGTAACGAACACTGAAGCTTTCTTT,TRBJ1-1,16,.,TRBV9,.
CASSEMGQKIPEAFF,TGTGCCAGCAGTGAAATGGGACAGAAGATCCCTGAAGCTTTCTTT,TRBJ1-1,15,.,TRBV25-1,TRBD1
CASSLGNVQYF,TGTGCCAGCAGCTTAGGGAATGTCCAGTACTTC,TRBJ2-5,11,.,TRBV11-3,.
CASSDDFVGRETQYF,TGTGCCAGCAGTGACGACTTCGTAGGTCGGGAGACCCAGTACTTC,TRBJ2-5,15,once,TRBV2,.
CASSPGTGVAYGYTF,TGTGCCAGCAGCCCCGGGACAGGGGTCGCCTATGGCTACACCTTC,TRBJ1-2,15,.,TRBV9,TRBD1
CATSHRGDNTGELFF,TGTGCCACCTCGCACAGGGGTGATAACACCGGGGAGCTGTTTTTT,TRBJ2-2,15,.,TRBV9,TRBD1
CASTRTVLDTQYF,TGTGCCAGCACCCGGACAGTCCTGGATACGCAGTATTTT,TRBJ2-3,13,.,TRBV2,.
CASSFGGQYNSPLHF,TGTGCCAGCAGTTTCGGGGGGCAGTATAATTCACCCCTCCACTTT,TRBJ1-6,15,once,TRBV27,.
CASSLGQSYEQYF,TGTGCCAGCAGCTTAGGACAGTCCTACGAGCAGTACTTC,TRBJ2-7,13,.,TRBV11-3,.
CASSYSGFAGHTDTQYF,TGTGCCAGCAGTTACTCAGGGTTTGCCGGCCACACAGATACGCAGTATTTT,TRBJ2-3,17,.,TRBV6-2/TRBV6-3,.
CASSPTRAYEQYF,TGTGCCAGCAGCCCTACTCGCGCCTACGAGCAGTACTTC,TRBJ2-7,13,.,TRBV27,.
CASSLMGSQVEQFF,TGTGCCAGCAGCTTAATGGGTAGTCAGGTTGAGCAGTTCTTC,TRBJ2-1,14,.,TRBV7-2,.
CASREAGLTEAFF,TGTGCCAGCAGGGAGGCCGGACTCACTGAAGCTTTCTTT,TRBJ1-1,13,.,TRBV7-6,.
CAWSVQHYTF,TGTGCCTGGAGTGTGCAGCACTACACCTTC,TRBJ1-2,10,.,TRBV30,.
CASSVEGTSTDTQYF,TGTGCCAGCAGCGTGGAGGGGACTAGCACAGATACGCAGTATTTT,TRBJ2-3,15,.,TRBV9,.
CASSLDSGVTKLFF,TGTGCCAGCAGCTTAGATTCAGGGGTGACAAAACTGTTTTTT,TRBJ1-4,14,.,TRBV11-2,.
CASSLGLAGSAGELFF,TGTGCCAGCAGCTTAGGACTAGCGGGGTCGGCCGGGGAGCTGTTTTTT,TRBJ2-2,16,.,TRBV7-9,TRBD2
CASSLVSRTGGRQFF,TGTGCCAGCAGCTTGGTATCCAGGACAGGGGGCAGGCAGTTCTTC,TRBJ2-1,15,.,TRBV5-5,TRBD1
CASSVLIDSPLHF,TGTGCCAGCAGCGTCCTCATCGATTCACCCCTCCACTTT,TRBJ1-6,13,.,TRBV7-9,.
CASSTQGTYEQYF,TGTGCCAGTAGTACACAGGGAACCTACGAGCAGTACTTC,TRBJ2-7,13,.,TRBV19,.
CASSPGASPDTQYF,TGTGCCAGCAGCCCGGGGGCCTCTCCAGATACGCAGTATTTT,TRBJ2-3,14,.,TRBV3-1/TRBV3-2,.
CASSPRDSTYEQYF,TGTGCCAGCAGCCCCCGGGACTCTACCTACGAGCAGTACTTC,TRBJ2-7,14,.,TRBV13,.
CASSDRSGGTQYF,TGTGCCAGCAGTGACAGGTCGGGGGGTACGCAGTATTTT,TRBJ2-3,13,.,TRBV6-4,TRBD2
CASSEALFYGYTF,TGTGCCAGCAGTGAAGCACTGTTCTATGGCTACACCTTC,TRBJ1-2,13,.,TRBV2,.
CATSREALGDSPLHF,TGTGCCACCAGCAGAGAAGCTTTGGGAGATTCACCCCTCCACTTT,TRBJ1-6,15,.,TRBV15,.
CASSRSGTGHQKDQPQHF,TGTGCCAGCAGTCGGTCCGGGACAGGGCATCAAAAGGATCAGCCCCAGCATTTT,TRBJ1-5,18,.,TRBV6-6,TRBD1
CASRNKPLKRGWYF,TGTGCCAGCAGGAATAAACCCCTCAAAAGGGGCTGGTACTTC,TRBJ2-7,14,.,TRBV6-5,.
CASSRPDSYEQYF,TGTGCCAGCAGTCGTCCTGACTCCTACGAGCAGTACTTC,TRBJ2-7,13,.,TRBV12-3/TRBV12-4,.
CASSIAGGIHEQYF,TGTGCCAGCAGTATAGCGGGGGGGATCCACGAGCAGTACTTC,TRBJ2-7,14,.,TRBV6-5,TRBD2
CASSLSPGAYEQYF,TGTGCCAGCAGCTTGAGCCCCGGCGCCTACGAGCAGTACTTC,TRBJ2-7,14,.,TRBV7-2,.
CAISDLTGTHGNTIYF,TGTGCCATCAGTGACCTGACAGGGACTCATGGAAACACCATATATTTT,TRBJ1-3,16,once,TRBV10-3,TRBD1
CASSSHPGGYKKSNQPQHF,TGTGCCAGCAGCTCTCACCCGGGGGGGTACAAGAAAAGCAATCAGCCCCAGCATTTT,TRBJ1-5,19,.,TRBV5-5,.
CASSQLAGGPYEQYF,TGTGCCAGCAGCCAATTAGCGGGGGGCCCCTACGAGCAGTACTTC,TRBJ2-7,15,.,TRBV3-1/TRBV3-2,TRBD2
CASSPRGSGGTGELFF,TGTGCCAGCAGTCCTCGGGGTAGCGGGGGCACCGGGGAGCTGTTTTTT,TRBJ2-2,16,.,TRBV27,TRBD2
CASSYPPGQGARYEQYF,TGTGCCAGCAGTTACCCGCCGGGACAGGGGGCGCGGTACGAGCAGTACTTC,TRBJ2-7,17,.,TRBV6-2/TRBV6-3,TRBD1
CASRRVRTDTQYF,TGCGCCAGCAGACGAGTCAGGACAGATACGCAGTATTTT,TRBJ2-3,13,.,TRBV23-1,.